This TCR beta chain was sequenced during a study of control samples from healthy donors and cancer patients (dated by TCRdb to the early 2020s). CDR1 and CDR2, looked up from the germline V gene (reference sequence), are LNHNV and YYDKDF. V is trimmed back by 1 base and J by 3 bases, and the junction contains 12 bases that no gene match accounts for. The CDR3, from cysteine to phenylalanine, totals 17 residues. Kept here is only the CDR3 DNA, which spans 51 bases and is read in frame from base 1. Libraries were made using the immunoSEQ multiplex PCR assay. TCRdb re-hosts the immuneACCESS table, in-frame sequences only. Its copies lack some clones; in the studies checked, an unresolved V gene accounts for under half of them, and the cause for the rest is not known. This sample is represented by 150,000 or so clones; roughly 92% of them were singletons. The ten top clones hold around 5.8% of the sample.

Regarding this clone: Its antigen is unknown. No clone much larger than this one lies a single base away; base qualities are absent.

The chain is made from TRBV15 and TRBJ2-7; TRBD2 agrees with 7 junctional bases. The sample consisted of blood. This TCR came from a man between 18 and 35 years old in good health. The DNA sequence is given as TGTGCCACCAGCAGAGGTGCGGGGGTCCAGGCTGTCTACGAGCAGTACTTC. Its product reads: CATSRGAGVQAVYEQYF.